The entry that follows covers one T cell receptor beta chain sequence. Method: immunoSEQ multiplex PCR; TCRdb's copy keeps in-frame clones and lacks some. The data contain some 1,100,000 clones, more than 75% of them singletons. The record originates from a study of shared clonotypes between healthy human individuals. The germline V and J ends were trimmed by 7 bases and 2 bases, with 15 bases remaining between them. Per germline, CDR1 MDHEN and CDR2 SYDVKM. CDR3 length: 14 amino acids. The sample was memory CD4+ T cells from PBMCs. Subset denoted: CD45RA-negative fraction. This TCR was sampled from a man between 18 and 35 years old in good health. Some clones in this sample may be carry-over from other donors' samples. The chain links TRBV28 to TRBJ2-7; either TRBD1 or TRBD2 may fit D (5 bases each). The CDR3 here is CASTLGTVAYEQYF. The CDR3 coding sequence is TGTGCCAGCACTTTGGGGACGGTAGCCTACGAGCAGTACTTC. The entire variable domain, with the rest obtained from reference TRBV28 and TRBJ2-7, is as follows: DVKVTQSSRYLVKRTGEKVFLECVQDMDHENMFWYRQDPGLGLRLIYFSYDVKMKEKGDIPEGYSVSREKKERFSLILESASTNQTSMYLCASTLGTVAYEQYFGPGTRLTVT.